The T cell receptor (beta chain) described here comes from a study of blood T cell repertoires in COVID-19. Study summary: Sites across the United States, Italy and Spain contributed samples from acute and convalescent COVID-19. PBMCs, B-cell-depleted T cells, or T cells were the source of the cDNA or gDNA that made up the material.

Membership in each cohort depended on participant-reported clinical history. Assay: immunoSEQ multiplex PCR; the TCRdb copy retains only in-frame clones and omits some. Of under 250,000 clones listed, 70% to 85% are singletons. V was clipped by 2 bases and J by 7 bases; unmatched bases: 11. Germline V lookup: CDR1 MNHEY, CDR2 SMNVEV (reference sequence). The CDR3 sequence is 17 residues long. Input material: PBMCs or T cells enriched from blood (not recorded which). V usage is TRBV27 and J usage is TRBJ1-6; the match to TRBD1 covers 7 bases. This sequence was found in a woman between 40 and 50 years old with acute COVID-19. The CDR3 bases are TGTGCCAGCAGTTTACCCCATCAGACAGGGAGGAATTCACCCCTCCACTTT. It yields the protein CASSLPHQTGRNSPLHF.